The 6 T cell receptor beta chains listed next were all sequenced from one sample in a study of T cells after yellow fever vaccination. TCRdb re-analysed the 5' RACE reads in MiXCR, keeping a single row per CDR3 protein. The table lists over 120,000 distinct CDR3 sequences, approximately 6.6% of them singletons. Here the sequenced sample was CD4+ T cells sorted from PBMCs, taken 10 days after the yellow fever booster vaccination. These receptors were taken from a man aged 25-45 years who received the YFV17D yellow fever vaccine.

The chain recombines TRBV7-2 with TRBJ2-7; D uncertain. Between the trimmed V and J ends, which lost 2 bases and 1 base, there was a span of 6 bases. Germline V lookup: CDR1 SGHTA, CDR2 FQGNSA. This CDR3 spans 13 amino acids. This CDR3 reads CASSLSSSYEQYF. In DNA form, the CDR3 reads TGTGCCAGCAGCTTAAGTTCTTCCTACGAGCAGTACTTC.

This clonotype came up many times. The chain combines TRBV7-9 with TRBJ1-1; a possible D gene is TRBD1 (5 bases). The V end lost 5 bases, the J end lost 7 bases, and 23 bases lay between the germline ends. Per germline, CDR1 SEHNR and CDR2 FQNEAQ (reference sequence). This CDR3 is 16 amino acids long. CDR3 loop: CASSLRPGTGVYEAFF. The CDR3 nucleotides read TGTGCCAGCAGCCTACGACCCGGGACGGGGGTCTATGAAGCTTTCTTT.

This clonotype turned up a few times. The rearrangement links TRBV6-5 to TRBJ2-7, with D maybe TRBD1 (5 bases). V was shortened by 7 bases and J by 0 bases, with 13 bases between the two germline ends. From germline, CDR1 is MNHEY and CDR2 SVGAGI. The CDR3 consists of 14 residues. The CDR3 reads CASNPRAYSYEQYF. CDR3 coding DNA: TGTGCCAGCAACCCCAGGGCCTACTCCTACGAGCAGTACTTC.

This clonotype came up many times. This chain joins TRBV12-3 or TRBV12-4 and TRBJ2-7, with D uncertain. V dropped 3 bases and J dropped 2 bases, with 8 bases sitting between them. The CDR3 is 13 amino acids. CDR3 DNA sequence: TGTGCCAGCAGTTTCTCGGTTACCTACGAGCAGTACTTC. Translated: CASSFSVTYEQYF.

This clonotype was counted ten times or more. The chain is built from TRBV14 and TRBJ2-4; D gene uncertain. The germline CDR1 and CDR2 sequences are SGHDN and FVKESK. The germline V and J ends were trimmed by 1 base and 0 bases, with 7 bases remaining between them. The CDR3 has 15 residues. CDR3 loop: CASSQGVLAKNIQYF. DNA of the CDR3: TGTGCCAGCAGCCAAGGGGTGCTAGCCAAAAACATTCAGTACTTC.

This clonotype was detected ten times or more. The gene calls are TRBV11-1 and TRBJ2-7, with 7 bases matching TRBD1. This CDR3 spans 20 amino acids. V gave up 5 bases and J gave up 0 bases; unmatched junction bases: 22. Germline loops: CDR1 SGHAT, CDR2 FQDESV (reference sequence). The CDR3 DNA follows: TGTGCCAGCAGCCCACTGACAGGGACGGGATATAATTATCACTCCTACGAGCAGTACTTC. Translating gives CASSPLTGTGYNYHSYEQYF.